A selection of T cell receptor beta chains follows, all from one sample in a study of a mutant IDH1 vaccine in newly diagnosed glioma. Assay used: immunoSEQ multiplex PCR; TCRdb lists only in-frame clones, some missing. The table lists about 32,000 clones, just under 80% of them singletons, with approximately 3% in the top ten. For these receptors, no antigen is known. The sample was PBMCs, taken from a glioma patient whose treatment included an IDH1 peptide vaccine. The receptors here all came from a man in his forties with glioma. Some clones in this sample may be carry-over from other donors' samples. The CDR3 runs from the conserved cysteine through the conserved F or W. The order of the fields is clone size, V gene, J gene, D gene, CDR3 protein, CDR3 DNA. D genes are given only for firm matches. Expanded clones get a size class; other rows say once, few or many, or leave the size out.

.,TRBV7-3,TRBJ2-1,TRBD2,CASSFSGGAYNEQFF,TGTGCCAGCAGCTTTAGCGGGGGGGCTTACAATGAGCAGTTCTTC
.,TRBV6-1,TRBJ2-4,.,CASTGTVKNIQYF,TGTGCCAGCACCGGGACGGTTAAAAACATTCAGTACTTC
.,TRBV6-6,TRBJ1-5,TRBD1,CASSNHGTGSQPQHF,TGTGCCAGCAGTAACCACGGGACAGGGTCTCAGCCCCAGCATTTT
.,TRBV5-6,TRBJ1-5,TRBD1,CASSQQGAWQPQHF,TGTGCCAGCAGCCAACAGGGGGCATGGCAGCCCCAGCATTTT
.,TRBV7-2,TRBJ1-1,.,CASSLKLLESTEAFF,TGTGCCAGCAGCCTGAAATTATTAGAGTCCACTGAAGCTTTCTTT
.,TRBV4-1,TRBJ1-2,TRBD1,CASSPDRGRDYTF,TGCGCCAGCAGCCCAGACAGGGGGCGCGACTACACCTTC
.,TRBV10-3,TRBJ1-5,TRBD1,CAISDVRGGQPQHF,TGTGCCATCAGTGATGTGAGAGGGGGCCAGCCCCAGCATTTT
.,TRBV27,TRBJ2-1,.,CASSPFDRSFYNEQFF,TGTGCCAGCAGCCCGTTTGACAGGTCCTTTTACAATGAGCAGTTCTTC
.,TRBV21-1,TRBJ2-7,.,CASSKVPHRGYEQYF,TGTGCCAGCAGCAAAGTGCCGCACAGGGGCTACGAGCAGTACTTC
.,TRBV7-2,TRBJ1-3,.,CASSYHTAGNTIYF,TGTGCCAGCAGCTATCACACCGCTGGAAACACCATATATTTT
.,TRBV9,TRBJ2-2,.,CASSVAGRGGITNTGELFF,TGTGCCAGCAGCGTAGCTGGAAGGGGCGGGATTACGAACACCGGGGAGCTGTTTTTT
.,TRBV7-9,TRBJ2-7,TRBD1,CASSYSDRGDEQYF,TGTGCCAGCAGCTATTCGGACAGGGGAGACGAGCAGTACTTC
.,TRBV5-1,TRBJ2-7,TRBD1,CASSKEGTGSISYEQYF,TGCGCCAGCAGCAAAGAAGGGACAGGGAGCATCTCCTACGAGCAGTACTTC
.,TRBV27,TRBJ2-1,TRBD1,CASSWDRGSDEQFF,TGTGCCAGCAGTTGGGACAGGGGATCGGATGAGCAGTTCTTC
.,TRBV9,TRBJ1-1,.,CASSVMWGNTEAFF,TGTGCCAGCAGCGTTATGTGGGGGAACACTGAAGCTTTCTTT
once,TRBV29-1,TRBJ2-7,TRBD1,CSVGGGTGGFEQYF,TGCAGCGTTGGGGGGGGGACAGGGGGTTTCGAGCAGTACTTC
.,TRBV30,TRBJ1-4,.,CAWSPRPNEKLFF,TGTGCCTGGAGTCCCCGTCCGAATGAAAAACTGTTTTTT
.,TRBV4-2,TRBJ2-7,.,CASSQDLGLLRNF,TGTGCCAGCAGCCAAGATTTGGGCCTCTTGAGAAACTTC
.,TRBV11-2,TRBJ1-1,.,CASSFHGPGIPEAFF,TGTGCCAGCAGCTTTCACGGACCGGGTATCCCTGAAGCTTTCTTT
.,TRBV10-3,TRBJ1-1,TRBD1,CAISQGAEAFF,TGTGCCATCAGCCAGGGGGCTGAAGCTTTCTTT
.,TRBV18,TRBJ1-4,.,CASSPQENEKLFF,TGTGCCAGCTCACCACAGGAGAATGAAAAACTGTTTTTT
.,TRBV7-8,TRBJ2-7,TRBD2,CASQGREGSYEQYF,TGTGCCAGCCAAGGGAGGGAGGGGTCCTACGAGCAGTACTTC
.,TRBV15,TRBJ1-5,TRBD1,CATSRGDRGGSNQPQHF,TGTGCCACCAGCAGAGGGGACAGGGGAGGCTCCAATCAGCCCCAGCATTTT
few,TRBV7-9,TRBJ2-7,.,CASSLVDSERRYF,TGTGCCAGCAGCTTAGTGGACAGCGAAAGGCGGTACTTC
.,TRBV9,TRBJ2-3,.,CASSVYGGTNTDTQYF,TGTGCCAGCAGCGTTTATGGGGGTACGAACACAGATACGCAGTATTTT
.,TRBV4-2,TRBJ1-5,.,CASSHELDSQPQHF,TGTGCCAGCAGCCATGAACTCGATTCTCAGCCCCAGCATTTT
few,TRBV7-6,TRBJ1-4,.,CASSNEPGSNEKLFF,TGTGCCAGCAGCAACGAACCAGGGAGTAATGAAAAACTGTTTTTT
.,TRBV5-1,TRBJ2-4,.,CASSLWGTAKNIQYF,TGCGCCAGCAGCTTGTGGGGGACAGCCAAAAACATTCAGTACTTC
.,TRBV28,TRBJ1-1,.,CAIADRNTEAFF,TGTGCCATCGCGGACAGGAACACTGAAGCTTTCTTT
few,TRBV10-2,TRBJ1-2,.,CAAPSSERGYGYTF,TGCGCCGCACCCTCCTCAGAGCGCGGCTATGGCTACACCTTC
.,TRBV7-3,TRBJ1-1,.,CASSLGRNTEAFF,TGTGCCAGCAGCTTAGGCAGGAACACTGAAGCTTTCTTT
.,TRBV6-5,TRBJ1-2,.,CATRKGLNYGYTF,TGTGCCACGAGGAAGGGGTTGAACTATGGCTACACCTTC
.,TRBV20-1,TRBJ1-4,.,CSAKGSGKLFF,TGCAGTGCTAAGGGGAGTGGCAAACTGTTTTTT
once,TRBV4-1,TRBJ2-7,TRBD2,CASSPSSGGHYEQYF,TGCGCCAGCAGCCCCTCTAGCGGGGGCCACTACGAGCAGTACTTC
.,TRBV10-3,TRBJ2-7,.,CAISAVGWNGSYEQYF,TGTGCCATCAGTGCAGTAGGGTGGAACGGGTCCTACGAGCAGTACTTC
.,TRBV6-1,TRBJ1-3,TRBD1,CASSEWMGTAASGNTIYF,TGTGCCAGCAGTGAATGGATGGGGACAGCCGCCTCTGGAAACACCATATATTTT
.,TRBV30,TRBJ2-7,TRBD1,CAWARDSSLRNF,TGTGCCTGGGCTAGGGACAGCTCTCTAAGGAACTTC
.,TRBV7-2,TRBJ1-2,.,CASSLAAGTSGYTF,TGTGCCAGCAGCTTAGCGGCAGGGACCTCGGGCTACACCTTC
.,TRBV5-4,TRBJ2-7,.,CASSLNRGRYEQYF,TGTGCCAGCAGCTTGAATCGGGGCCGCTACGAGCAGTACTTC
.,TRBV9,TRBJ2-1,TRBD2,CASSVRGVMGPYNEQFF,TGTGCCAGCAGCGTCCGGGGGGTGATGGGGCCCTACAATGAGCAGTTCTTC
.,TRBV2,TRBJ1-6,.,CASSRGGNSPLHF,TGTGCCAGCAGTCGGGGGGGTAATTCACCCCTCCACTTT
.,TRBV2,TRBJ2-3,TRBD2,CASSDGLAWYTDTQYF,TGTGCCAGCAGTGACGGACTAGCGTGGTACACAGATACGCAGTATTTT
.,TRBV27,TRBJ1-6,TRBD1,CASSDRGPFNSPLHF,TGTGCCAGCAGCGACAGGGGTCCCTTTAATTCACCCCTCCACTTT